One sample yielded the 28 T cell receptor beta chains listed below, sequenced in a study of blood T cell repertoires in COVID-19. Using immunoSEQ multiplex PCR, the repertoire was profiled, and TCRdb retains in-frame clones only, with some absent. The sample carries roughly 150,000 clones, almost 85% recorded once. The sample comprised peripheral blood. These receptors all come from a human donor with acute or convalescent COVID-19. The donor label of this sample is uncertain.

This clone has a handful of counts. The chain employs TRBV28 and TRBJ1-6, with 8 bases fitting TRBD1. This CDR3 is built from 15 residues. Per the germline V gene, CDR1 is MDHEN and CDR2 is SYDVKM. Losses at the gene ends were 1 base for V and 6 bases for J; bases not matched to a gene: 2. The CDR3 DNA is TGTGCCAGCAGTTTATTCCAGGGGGCTAATTCACCCCTCCACTTT. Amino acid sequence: CASSLFQGANSPLHF.

The CDR3 is CASSLGWGDTEAFF. CDR3 in DNA: TGCGCCAGCAGCCTGGGCTGGGGGGACACTGAAGCTTTCTTT. The chain is built from TRBV5-1 and TRBJ1-1; tentatively, D is TRBD1 (5 bases). This CDR3 is built from 14 residues. Germline lookup yields CDR1 SGHRS and CDR2 YFSETQ. V gave up 4 bases and J gave up 3 bases, with 13 bases separating them.

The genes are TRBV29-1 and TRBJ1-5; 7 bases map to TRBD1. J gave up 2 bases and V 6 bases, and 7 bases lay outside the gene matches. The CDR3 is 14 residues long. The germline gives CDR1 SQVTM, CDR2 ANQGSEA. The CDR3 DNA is TGCAGCGTAACGACAGGGTCGGGCAATCAGCCCCAGCATTTT. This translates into CSVTTGSGNQPQHF.

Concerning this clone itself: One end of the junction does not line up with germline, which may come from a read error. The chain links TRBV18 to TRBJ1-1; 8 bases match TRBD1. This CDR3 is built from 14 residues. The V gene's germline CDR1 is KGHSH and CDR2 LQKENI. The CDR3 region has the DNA TGTGCCAGCTCACCACCCTTGAGACAGGGGACCGCGACCTTT. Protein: CASSPPLRQGTATF.

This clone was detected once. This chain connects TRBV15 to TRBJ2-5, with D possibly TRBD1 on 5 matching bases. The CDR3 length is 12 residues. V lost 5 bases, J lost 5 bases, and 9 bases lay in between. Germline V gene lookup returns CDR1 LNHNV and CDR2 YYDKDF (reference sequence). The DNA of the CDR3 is TGTGCCACCAGCGGTCAGGGTGAGACCCAGTACTTC. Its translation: CATSGQGETQYF.

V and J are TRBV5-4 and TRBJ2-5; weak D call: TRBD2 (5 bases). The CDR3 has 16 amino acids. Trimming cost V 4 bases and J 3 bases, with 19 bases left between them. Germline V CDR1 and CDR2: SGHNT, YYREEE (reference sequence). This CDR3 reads CASSAAEERSKETQYF. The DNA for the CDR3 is TGTGCCAGCAGCGCCGCGGAGGAGAGAAGCAAAGAGACCCAGTACTTC.

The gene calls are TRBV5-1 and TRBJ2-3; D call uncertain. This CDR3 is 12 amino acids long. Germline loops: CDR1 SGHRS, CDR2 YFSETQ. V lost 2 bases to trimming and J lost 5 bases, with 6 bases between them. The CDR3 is CASSLVEDTQYF. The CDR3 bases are TGCGCCAGCAGCTTAGTAGAAGATACGCAGTATTTT.

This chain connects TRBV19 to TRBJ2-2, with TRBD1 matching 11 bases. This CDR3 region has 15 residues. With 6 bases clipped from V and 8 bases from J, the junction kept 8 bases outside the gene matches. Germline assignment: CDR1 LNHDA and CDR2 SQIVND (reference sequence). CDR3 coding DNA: TGTGCCAGTAGGGGAGGACAGGGGGCAGCAGGGGAGCTGTTTTTT. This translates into CASRGGQGAAGELFF.

CDR3 bases: TGTGCCAGCAGCTGGCGGGCTAGCGGGTACCCCGGGGAGCTGTTTTTT. It encodes CASSWRASGYPGELFF. The chain carries TRBV13 and TRBJ2-2, with TRBD2 matching over 8 bases. The CDR3 totals 16 residues. Germline V gives CDR1 PRHDT, CDR2 FYEKMQ (reference sequence). Trimming took 4 bases from V and 6 from J; bases not matched to a gene: 10.

The CDR3 DNA is TGTGCCAGCAGCTGGCCGACAGGAAACTATGGCTACACCTTC. It yields the protein CASSWPTGNYGYTF. The chain recombines TRBV7-9 with TRBJ1-2, with D tentatively TRBD1 (6 bases). CDR1 and CDR2 (germline): SEHNR, FQNEAQ (reference sequence). The length of the CDR3 is 14 residues. Trimming took off 4 bases at V and 2 bases at J, with 11 bases between the two ends.

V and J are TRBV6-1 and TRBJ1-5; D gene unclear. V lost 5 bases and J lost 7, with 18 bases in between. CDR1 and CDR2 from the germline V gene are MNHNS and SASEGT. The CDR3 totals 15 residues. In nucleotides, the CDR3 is TGTGCCAGCAGTCGCCCGGTGGAGTTGAGCCAGCCCCAGCATTTT. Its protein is CASSRPVELSQPQHF.

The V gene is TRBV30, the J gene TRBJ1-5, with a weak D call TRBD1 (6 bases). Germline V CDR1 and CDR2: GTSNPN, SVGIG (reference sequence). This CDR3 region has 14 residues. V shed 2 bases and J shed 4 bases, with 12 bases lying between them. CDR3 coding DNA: TGTGCCTGGAGTAGGGGGACCCTTAATCAGCCCCAGCATTTT. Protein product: CAWSRGTLNQPQHF.

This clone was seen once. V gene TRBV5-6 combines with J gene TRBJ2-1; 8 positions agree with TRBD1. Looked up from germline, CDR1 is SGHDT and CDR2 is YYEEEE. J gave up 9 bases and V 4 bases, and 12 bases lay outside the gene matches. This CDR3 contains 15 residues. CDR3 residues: CASSLRQGTNSEQFF. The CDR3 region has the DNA TGTGCCAGCAGCCTGAGACAGGGGACGAACAGTGAGCAGTTCTTC. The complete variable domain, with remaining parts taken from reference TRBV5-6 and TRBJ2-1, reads DAGVTQSPTHLIKTRGQQVTLRCSPKSGHDTVSWYQQALGQGPQFIFQYYEEEERQRGNFPDRFSGHQFPNYSSELNVNALLLGDSALYLCASSLRQGTNSEQFFGPGTRLTVL.

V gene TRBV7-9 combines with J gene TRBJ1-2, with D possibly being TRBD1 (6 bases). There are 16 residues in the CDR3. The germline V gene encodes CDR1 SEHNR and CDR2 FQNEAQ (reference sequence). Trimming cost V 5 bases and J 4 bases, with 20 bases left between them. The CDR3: CASSLDHPGVGYGYTF. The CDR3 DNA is TGTGCCAGCAGCCTTGATCACCCAGGGGTGGGCTATGGCTACACCTTC.

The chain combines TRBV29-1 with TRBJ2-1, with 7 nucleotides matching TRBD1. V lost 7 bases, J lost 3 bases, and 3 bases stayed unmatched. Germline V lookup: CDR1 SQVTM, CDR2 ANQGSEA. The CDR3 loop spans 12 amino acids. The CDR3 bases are TGCAGCGGCCGGGACAGCTACAATGAGCAGTTCTTC. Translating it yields CSGRDSYNEQFF.

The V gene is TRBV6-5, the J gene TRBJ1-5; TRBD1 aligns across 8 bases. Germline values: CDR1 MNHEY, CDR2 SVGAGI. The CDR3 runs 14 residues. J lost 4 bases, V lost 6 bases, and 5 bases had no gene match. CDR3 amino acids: CASRGQGGNQPQHF. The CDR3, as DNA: TGTGCCAGCAGAGGACAGGGTGGGAATCAGCCCCAGCATTTT.

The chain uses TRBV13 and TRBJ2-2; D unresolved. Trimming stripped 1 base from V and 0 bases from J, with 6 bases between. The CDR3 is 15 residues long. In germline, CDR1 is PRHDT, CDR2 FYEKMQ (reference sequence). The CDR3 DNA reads TGTGCCAGCAGCTTAGTCCCCACGAACACCGGGGAGCTGTTTTTT. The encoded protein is CASSLVPTNTGELFF.

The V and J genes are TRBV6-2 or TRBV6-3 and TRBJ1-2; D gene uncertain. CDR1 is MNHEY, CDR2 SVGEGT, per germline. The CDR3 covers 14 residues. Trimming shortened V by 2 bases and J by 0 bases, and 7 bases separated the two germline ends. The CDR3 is CASSYGPANYGYTF. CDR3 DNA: TGTGCCAGCAGTTACGGGCCAGCTAACTATGGCTACACCTTC.

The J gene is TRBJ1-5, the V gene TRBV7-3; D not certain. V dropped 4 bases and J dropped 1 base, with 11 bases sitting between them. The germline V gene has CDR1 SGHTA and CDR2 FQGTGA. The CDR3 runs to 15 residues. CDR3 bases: TGTGCCAGCAGCTCCCGTCCAGGAAGCAATCAGCCCCAGCATTTT. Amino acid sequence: CASSSRPGSNQPQHF.

In DNA, the CDR3 is TGTGCCAGCAGCATCGGGAGGGAACATCAGCCCCAGCATTTT. Amino acid sequence: CASSIGREHQPQHF. The chain links TRBV3-1 (or the pseudogene TRBV3-2) to TRBJ1-5; D unresolved. Germline V CDR1 and CDR2: LGHDT, YNNKEL (reference sequence). The V end lost 5 bases, the J end lost 5 bases, and 13 bases lay between the germline ends. There are 14 residues in the CDR3.

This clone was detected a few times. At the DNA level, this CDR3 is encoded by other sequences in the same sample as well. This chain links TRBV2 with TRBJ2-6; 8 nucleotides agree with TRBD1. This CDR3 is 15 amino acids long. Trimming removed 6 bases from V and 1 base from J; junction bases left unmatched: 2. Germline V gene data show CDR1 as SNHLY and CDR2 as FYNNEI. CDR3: CASRHRGSGANVLTF. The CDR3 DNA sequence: TGTGCCAGCAGGCACAGGGGGTCTGGGGCCAACGTCCTGACTTTC.

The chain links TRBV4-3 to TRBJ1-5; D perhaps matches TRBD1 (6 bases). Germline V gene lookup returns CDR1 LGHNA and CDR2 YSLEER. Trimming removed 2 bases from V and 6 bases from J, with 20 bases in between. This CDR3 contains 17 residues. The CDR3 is CASSQRNGRDIGQPQHF. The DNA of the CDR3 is TGCGCCAGCAGCCAACGTAATGGCAGGGACATAGGTCAGCCCCAGCATTTT.

The CDR3 loop is CASSYSQGGRETQYF. In DNA, the CDR3 is TGTGCCAGCAGTTACTCCCAAGGAGGGCGTGAGACCCAGTACTTC. V and J are TRBV6-2 or TRBV6-3 and TRBJ2-5; D is possibly TRBD2 (6 bases). The CDR3 loop spans 15 amino acids. Per the germline V gene, CDR1 is MNHEY and CDR2 is SVGEGT. Trimming shortened V by 0 bases and J by 5 bases, and 13 bases separated the two germline ends.

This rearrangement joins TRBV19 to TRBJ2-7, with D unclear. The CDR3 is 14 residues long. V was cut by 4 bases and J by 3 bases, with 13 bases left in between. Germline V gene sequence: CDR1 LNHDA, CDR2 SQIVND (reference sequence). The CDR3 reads CASSTDTSYYEQYF. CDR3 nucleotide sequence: TGTGCCAGTAGTACCGACACCTCCTACTACGAGCAGTACTTC.

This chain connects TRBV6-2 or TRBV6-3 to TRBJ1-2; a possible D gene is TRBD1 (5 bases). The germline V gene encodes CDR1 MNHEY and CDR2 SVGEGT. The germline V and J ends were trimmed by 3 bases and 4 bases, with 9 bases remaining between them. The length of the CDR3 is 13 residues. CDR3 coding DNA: TGTGCCAGCAGTTATGCGCAGGGCTATGGCTACACCTTC. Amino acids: CASSYAQGYGYTF.

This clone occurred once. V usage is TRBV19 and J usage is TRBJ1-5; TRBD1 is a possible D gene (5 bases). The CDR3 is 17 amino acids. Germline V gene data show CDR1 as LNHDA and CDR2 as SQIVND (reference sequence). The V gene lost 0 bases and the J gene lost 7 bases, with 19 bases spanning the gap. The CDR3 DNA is TGTGCCAGTAGTATAGACGGGGGGAGAGGTAGGAAACAGCCCCAGCATTTT. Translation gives CASSIDGGRGRKQPQHF.

The DNA of the CDR3 is TGTGCCAGTAGTCCCCGCCAGATACGCTCTGGGGCCAACGTCCTGACTTTC. It encodes CASSPRQIRSGANVLTF. The genes are TRBV19 and TRBJ2-6; D is undetermined. V was shortened by 5 bases and J by 0 bases, with 14 bases between the two germline ends. Looked up from germline, CDR1 is LNHDA and CDR2 is SQIVND (reference sequence). The CDR3 runs 17 residues.

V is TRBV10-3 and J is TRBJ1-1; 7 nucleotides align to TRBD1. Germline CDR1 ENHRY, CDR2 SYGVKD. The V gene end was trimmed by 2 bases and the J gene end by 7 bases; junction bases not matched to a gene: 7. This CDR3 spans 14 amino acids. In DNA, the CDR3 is TGTGCCATCAGTGAGACCTTGCGGGACAGTGAAGCTTTCTTT. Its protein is CAISETLRDSEAFF.